Below, 31 T cell receptor beta chains from the same sample are listed, as sequenced in a study of glioma-infiltrating T cells after dendritic cell vaccination. Sequenced by immunoSEQ multiplex PCR; TCRdb stores in-frame clones only, minus some. The sample holds just under 60,000 clones, roughly 80% seen once. As to time point: after dendritic cell vaccination, including at tumor progression/relapse. The sample in question was blood, obtained after dendritic cell vaccination. These receptor sequences come from a human donor with glioblastoma.

This clone was observed a handful of times. The chain joins TRBV28 to TRBJ1-6; TRBD1 agrees at 7 bases. The germline CDR1 and CDR2 sequences are MDHEN and SYDVKM. V lost 6 bases and J lost 10; bases outside the gene matches: 15. This CDR3 is 16 amino acids long. The CDR3 sequence: CASSPTGAGLGSPLHF. Here the CDR3 DNA reads TGTGCCAGCAGCCCTACAGGGGCCGGCCTAGGGTCACCCCTCCACTTT.

V gene TRBV30 combines with J gene TRBJ2-7; possibly TRBD1 for D (7 bases). V lost 0 bases and J lost 1, with 10 bases in between. The CDR3 runs to 14 residues. Germline CDR1 GTSNPN, CDR2 SVGIG (reference sequence). The CDR3: CAWSVQGGSYEQYF. DNA of the CDR3: TGTGCCTGGAGTGTTCAGGGGGGTTCCTACGAGCAGTACTTC.

This clone was counted once. CDR3 bases: TGTGCCAGCAGGACAGACGGGGGATACAATGAGCAGTTCTTC. Its translation: CASRTDGGYNEQFF. The chain uses TRBV27 and TRBJ2-1, with D possibly matching TRBD2 (6 bases). Germline-derived CDR1 and CDR2 are MNHEY and SMNVEV (reference sequence). This CDR3 comprises 14 residues. V was pared by 6 bases and J by 4 bases, with 13 bases between.

J is TRBJ2-2 and V is TRBV27; perhaps TRBD2 as D (7 bases). This CDR3 spans 17 amino acids. Germline assignment: CDR1 MNHEY and CDR2 SMNVEV (reference sequence). Trimming took off 8 bases at V and 3 bases at J, with 22 bases between the two ends. This CDR3 is CASRSGGATLDTGELFF. CDR3 sequence (DNA): TGTGCCAGCCGCTCGGGGGGCGCGACATTGGACACCGGGGAGCTGTTTTTT.

This chain connects TRBV5-6 to TRBJ2-5; possible D gene TRBD1, 6 bases. Germline-derived CDR1 and CDR2 are SGHDT and YYEEEE. With 0 bases removed from V and 5 bases from J, the gap between germline ends came to 14 bases. The CDR3 has 15 amino acids. DNA of the CDR3: TGTGCCAGCAGCTTGGTTCCCACACAGGGCGAGACCCAGTACTTC. Protein sequence: CASSLVPTQGETQYF.

J is TRBJ1-1 and V is TRBV7-2, with D possibly being TRBD1 (5 bases). The CDR3 is made up of 12 amino acids. Germline CDR1 reads SGHTA; CDR2 reads FQGNSA. V lost 2 bases, J lost 8 bases, and 9 bases lay in between. CDR3 bases: TGTGCCAGCAGCTTAATAAGGGGAGAAGCTTTCTTT. Translating it yields CASSLIRGEAFF.

This chain uses TRBV29-1 with TRBJ1-1; D is undetermined. V was shortened by 6 bases and J by 5 bases, with 16 bases between the two germline ends. The CDR3 length is 13 residues. The V gene's germline CDR1 is SQVTM and CDR2 ANQGSEA. This chain's CDR3 is CSVRPVVDTEAFF. The CDR3 DNA follows: TGCAGCGTCCGCCCGGTGGTCGATACTGAAGCTTTCTTT.

V gene TRBV19 combines with J gene TRBJ1-4, with TRBD1 matching 7 bases. Germline assignment: CDR1 LNHDA and CDR2 SQIVND (reference sequence). There are 14 residues in the CDR3. Losses at the gene ends were 3 bases for V and 10 bases for J; bases not matched to a gene: 8. CDR3 loop: CASSMQGGLGKLFF. The CDR3 bases are TGTGCCAGTAGTATGCAGGGGGGATTAGGAAAACTGTTTTTT.

The chain employs TRBV5-1 and TRBJ1-3, with 8 positions matching TRBD1. There are 15 residues in the CDR3. V lost 3 bases, J lost 3 bases, and 5 bases stayed unmatched. Germline-derived CDR1 and CDR2 are SGHRS and YFSETQ. This CDR3 reads CASSSGQGRGNTIYF. The CDR3 DNA is TGCGCCAGCAGCTCCGGACAGGGACGTGGAAACACCATATATTTT. Based on the CDR3 plus reference TRBV5-1 and TRBJ1-3, the full variable domain is KAGVTQTPRYLIKTRGQQVTLSCSPISGHRSVSWYQQTPGQGLQFLFEYFSETQRNKGNFPGRFSGRQFSNSRSEMNVSTLELGDSALYLCASSSGQGRGNTIYFGEGSWLTVV.

V and J are TRBV7-9 and TRBJ1-2, with D possibly TRBD1 on 6 matching bases. This CDR3 comprises 15 residues. Trimming removed 1 base at V and 4 bases at J, with 13 bases between. The germline V gene has CDR1 SEHNR and CDR2 FQNEAQ (reference sequence). In DNA form, the CDR3 reads TGTGCCAGCAGCTTAGGAGGGGGGGACACCTATGGCTACACCTTC. Its translation is CASSLGGGDTYGYTF.

This chain uses TRBV30 with TRBJ2-7; D gene uncertain. The CDR3 runs 13 residues. The ends were cut back, 2 bases at V and 0 bases at J, with 8 bases in the middle. Germline V gives CDR1 GTSNPN, CDR2 SVGIG (reference sequence). CDR3 DNA: TGTGCCTGGAGTAGCGCGAGCTCCTACGAGCAGTACTTC. It specifies CAWSSASSYEQYF.

In this sample, this clone turned up many times. This chain joins TRBV10-3 and TRBJ1-5; D is perhaps TRBD1 (5 bases). Looked up from germline, CDR1 is ENHRY and CDR2 is SYGVKD. The CDR3 totals 17 residues. V lost 6 bases and J lost 5, with 23 bases in between. The CDR3 DNA is TGTGCCATCAGATTCAGGTGGGCAGGGTGGTTAGATCAGCCCCAGCATTTT. Protein product: CAIRFRWAGWLDQPQHF.

V is TRBV5-1 and J is TRBJ2-5; TRBD2 matches at 9 bases. The CDR3 sequence is 16 residues long. J lost 3 bases, V lost 0 bases, and 6 bases had no gene match. In germline, CDR1 is SGHRS, CDR2 YFSETQ. For the CDR3, the DNA is TGCGCCAGCAGCTTGGTGCTAGCGGGGCCCGAAGAGACCCAGTACTTC. Its protein is CASSLVLAGPEETQYF.

The chain joins TRBV2 to TRBJ1-6; the D gene is possibly TRBD1 (5 bases). Per germline, CDR1 SNHLY and CDR2 FYNNEI. Trimming shortened V by 6 bases and J by 10 bases, and 16 bases separated the two germline ends. This CDR3 has 14 residues. This chain's CDR3 is CASRGGVRESPLHF. CDR3 nucleotides: TGTGCCAGCAGGGGGGGTGTAAGGGAATCACCCCTCCACTTT.

This chain connects TRBV9 to TRBJ1-2, with D possibly TRBD1 on 6 matching bases. V lost 0 bases, J lost 4 bases, and 16 bases lay in between. In germline, CDR1 is SGDLS, CDR2 YYNGEE. This CDR3 spans 16 amino acids. The CDR3 region is CASSVEWAGAPYGYTF. CDR3 nucleotide sequence: TGTGCCAGCAGCGTAGAGTGGGCAGGGGCTCCCTATGGCTACACCTTC.

The chain couples TRBV4-1 to TRBJ2-3; 7 bases are a match to TRBD1. Germline V gene sequence: CDR1 MGHRA, CDR2 YSYEKL. Trimming removed 4 bases from V and 2 bases from J; junction bases left unmatched: 6. This CDR3 is 15 amino acids long. The CDR3 region has the DNA TGCGCCAGCAGCCCCTACAGGGGACCCACAGATACGCAGTATTTT. Protein sequence: CASSPYRGPTDTQYF.

V gene TRBV19 combines with J gene TRBJ2-3; 9 bases are a match to TRBD1. The CDR3 is 15 amino acids. CDR1 is LNHDA and CDR2 is SQIVND in the germline V gene (reference sequence). Trimming cost V 4 bases and J 5 bases; bases outside gene matches: 7. The CDR3 loop is CASSKTGGWRDTQYF. The CDR3 DNA reads as TGTGCCAGTAGTAAAACAGGGGGCTGGAGAGATACGCAGTATTTT. Complete variable domain (other parts from reference TRBV19 and TRBJ2-3): DGGITQSPKYLFRKEGQNVTLSCEQNLNHDAMYWYRQDPGQGLRLIYYSQIVNDFQKGDIAEGYSVSREKKESFPLTVTSAQKNPTAFYLCASSKTGGWRDTQYFGPGTRLTVL.

The chain couples TRBV4-2 to TRBJ2-5; 10 nucleotides match TRBD2. TRBJ2-7 explains the end of the DNA better; the J call may be wrong. The germline V gene has CDR1 LGHNA and CDR2 YNFKEQ. CDR3 length: 15 residues. CDR3 residues: CASSQTSGNSLEQYF. The CDR3 DNA sequence: TGTGCCAGCAGCCAAACTAGCGGGAATTCCCTCGAGCAGTACTTC.

The rearrangement joins TRBV27 to TRBJ2-2, with 8 bases lining up with TRBD1. J lost 7 bases, V lost 6 bases, and 4 bases had no gene match. The CDR3 is made up of 13 amino acids. Germline loops: CDR1 MNHEY, CDR2 SMNVEV (reference sequence). The CDR3 coding sequence is TGTGCCAGCAGGGACAGGGCTGACGGGGAGCTGTTTTTT. Translating gives CASRDRADGELFF.

In nucleotides, the CDR3 is TGTGCCAGCAGCCAAGATGGAGGCGGGGGCCCAGATACGCAGTATTTT. As protein: CASSQDGGGGPDTQYF. The V gene is TRBV14, the J gene TRBJ2-3, with a tentative D call TRBD2 (7 bases). Germline loops: CDR1 SGHDN, CDR2 FVKESK. The V end lost 0 bases, the J end lost 4 bases, and 14 bases lay between the germline ends. The length of the CDR3 is 16 residues.

The CDR3 DNA reads as TGTGCCAGCAGGCAACCGGGACTCAACAATGAGCAGTTCTTC. Amino acid sequence: CASRQPGLNNEQFF. V and J are TRBV27 and TRBJ2-1; tentatively, D is TRBD2 (6 bases). V was pared by 6 bases and J by 5 bases, with 14 bases between. The CDR3 runs to 14 residues. Germline CDR1 MNHEY, CDR2 SMNVEV (reference sequence).

Concerning this clone itself: Other DNA sequences of this sample code for an identical CDR3. This sequence joins TRBV6-1 and TRBJ1-1; D might be TRBD1 (6 bases). Trimming removed 8 bases from V and 1 base from J, with 8 bases in between. This CDR3 is built from 12 residues. Per germline, CDR1 MNHNS and CDR2 SASEGT. The CDR3 nucleotides are TGTGCCAGCGGCAGGGGGAACACTGAAGCTTTCTTT. This translates into CASGRGNTEAFF.

This clone appeared once. The chain joins TRBV19 to TRBJ1-2; TRBD1 matches at 7 bases. J lost 6 bases, V lost 5 bases, and 6 bases had no gene match. Per the germline V gene, CDR1 is LNHDA and CDR2 is SQIVND (reference sequence). The CDR3 length is 13 residues. The CDR3 sequence: CASSVDRANGYTF. The CDR3 nucleotides read TGTGCCAGTAGTGTCGACAGGGCCAATGGCTACACCTTC.

This rearrangement joins TRBV4-1 to TRBJ2-3; TRBD2 is a possible D gene (6 bases). V dropped 6 bases and J dropped 0 bases, with 10 bases sitting between them. CDR3 size: 14 residues. Germline V gene data show CDR1 as MGHRA and CDR2 as YSYEKL. The CDR3 spells CASSGGVSTDTQYF. DNA of the CDR3: TGCGCCAGCAGTGGAGGGGTTAGCACAGATACGCAGTATTTT.

This clone was recorded only once. The chain uses TRBV9 and TRBJ2-2; TRBD2 aligns across 7 bases. Germline V gives CDR1 SGDLS, CDR2 YYNGEE. CDR3 length: 16 amino acids. J gave up 3 bases and V 2 bases, and 7 bases lay outside the gene matches. As DNA, the CDR3 is TGTGCCAGCAGCGTTCTAGTAGGGAGGGACACCGGGGAGCTGTTTTTT. It is translated as CASSVLVGRDTGELFF.

The V gene is TRBV5-1, the J gene TRBJ2-3; 8 bases line up with TRBD2. The CDR3 spans 18 residues. Losses at the gene ends were 3 bases for V and 0 bases for J; bases not matched to a gene: 12. Germline lookup yields CDR1 SGHRS and CDR2 YFSETQ. CDR3 region: CASSSTGSGVGSTDTQYF. The DNA of the CDR3 is TGCGCCAGCAGCTCGACGGGTAGCGGGGTTGGTAGCACAGATACGCAGTATTTT.

The chain carries TRBV4-3 and TRBJ2-7; D not certain. This CDR3 is built from 13 residues. CDR1 is LGHNA and CDR2 is YSLEER in the germline V gene. The V gene lost 4 bases and the J gene lost 7 bases, with 14 bases spanning the gap. CDR3 nucleotide sequence: TGCGCCAGCAGCCCGAGTACGATCGCGGAGCAGTACTTC. As protein: CASSPSTIAEQYF.

V and J are TRBV5-1 and TRBJ2-2; D unresolved. CDR3 size: 14 residues. CDR1 and CDR2 (germline): SGHRS, YFSETQ. Between the trimmed V and J ends, which lost 4 bases and 8 bases, there was a span of 15 bases. DNA of the CDR3: TGCGCCAGCAGCCCGTCTGTTCAGAGGGGGGAGCTGTTTTTT. It encodes CASSPSVQRGELFF.

The chain combines TRBV4-1 with TRBJ2-2; TRBD2 is a possible D gene (5 bases). The CDR3 loop spans 16 amino acids. CDR1 MGHRA and CDR2 YSYEKL come from the germline V gene. V was cut by 1 base and J by 5 bases, with 14 bases left in between. In nucleotides, the CDR3 is TGCGCCAGCAGCCAAGGGGCCGGGGTGGGAACCGGGGAGCTGTTTTTT. Its protein is CASSQGAGVGTGELFF.

This chain joins TRBV27 and TRBJ2-7; D gene uncertain. The CDR3 sequence is 13 residues long. V was clipped by 5 bases and J by 4 bases, with 12 bases between them. The V gene's germline CDR1 is MNHEY and CDR2 SMNVEV (reference sequence). Written as DNA, the CDR3 is TGTGCCAGCAGTATCGCCGACACGTACGAGCAGTACTTC. Protein: CASSIADTYEQYF.

The rearrangement uses TRBV10-3 and TRBJ1-1, with 8 bases lining up with TRBD1. Unmatched junction bases numbered 17, after V lost 10 bases and J lost 1 base. Germline V CDR1 and CDR2: ENHRY, SYGVKD. This CDR3 spans 17 amino acids. The DNA for the CDR3 is TGTGCCACCTTGGGCGTTGCCCTAGACAGGGGGAACACTGAAGCTTTCTTT. This encodes CATLGVALDRGNTEAFF.